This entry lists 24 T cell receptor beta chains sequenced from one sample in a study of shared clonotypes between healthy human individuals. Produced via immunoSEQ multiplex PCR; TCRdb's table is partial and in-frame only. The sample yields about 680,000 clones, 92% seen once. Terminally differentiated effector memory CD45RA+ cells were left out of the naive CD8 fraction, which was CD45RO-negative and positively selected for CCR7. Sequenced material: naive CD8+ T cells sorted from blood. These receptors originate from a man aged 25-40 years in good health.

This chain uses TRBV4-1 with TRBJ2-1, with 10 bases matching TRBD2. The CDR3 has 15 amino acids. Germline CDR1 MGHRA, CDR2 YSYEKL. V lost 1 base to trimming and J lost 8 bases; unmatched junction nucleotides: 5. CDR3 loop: CASSQGLAGVDEQFF. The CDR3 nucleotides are TGCGCCAGCAGCCAAGGGCTAGCGGGAGTGGATGAGCAGTTCTTC.

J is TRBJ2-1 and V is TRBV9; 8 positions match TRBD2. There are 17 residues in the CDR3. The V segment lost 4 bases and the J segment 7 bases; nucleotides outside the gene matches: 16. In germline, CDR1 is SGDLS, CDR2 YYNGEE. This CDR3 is CASSTSATREGRNEQFF. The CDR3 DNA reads TGTGCCAGCAGCACTAGTGCGACTCGGGAGGGCCGTAATGAGCAGTTCTTC. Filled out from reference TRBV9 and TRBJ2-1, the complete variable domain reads DSGVTQTPKHLITATGQRVTLRCSPRSGDLSVYWYQQSLDQGLQFLIQYYNGEERAKGNILERFSAQQFPDLHSELNLSSLELGDSALYFCASSTSATREGRNEQFFGPGTRLTVL.

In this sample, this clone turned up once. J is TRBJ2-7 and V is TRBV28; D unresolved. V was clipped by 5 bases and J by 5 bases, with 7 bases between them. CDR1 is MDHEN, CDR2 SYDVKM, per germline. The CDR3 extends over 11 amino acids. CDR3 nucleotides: TGTGCCAGCAGTGAGTACCACGAGCAGTACTTC. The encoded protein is CASSEYHEQYF.

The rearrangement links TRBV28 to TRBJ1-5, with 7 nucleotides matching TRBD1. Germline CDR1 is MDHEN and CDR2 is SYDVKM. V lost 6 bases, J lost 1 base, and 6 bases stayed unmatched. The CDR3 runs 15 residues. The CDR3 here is CASSLGTASNQPQHF. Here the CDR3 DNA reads TGTGCCAGCAGCCTAGGGACAGCCAGCAATCAGCCCCAGCATTTT. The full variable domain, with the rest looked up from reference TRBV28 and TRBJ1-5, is DVKVTQSSRYLVKRTGEKVFLECVQDMDHENMFWYRQDPGLGLRLIYFSYDVKMKEKGDIPEGYSVSREKKERFSLILESASTNQTSMYLCASSLGTASNQPQHFGDGTRLSIL.

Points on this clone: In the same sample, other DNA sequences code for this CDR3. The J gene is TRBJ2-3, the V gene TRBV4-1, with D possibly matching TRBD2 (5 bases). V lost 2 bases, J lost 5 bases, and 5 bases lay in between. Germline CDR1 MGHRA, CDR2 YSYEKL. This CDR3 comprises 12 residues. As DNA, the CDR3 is TGCGCCAGCAGCCAACGGGGAGATACGCAGTATTTT. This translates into CASSQRGDTQYF.

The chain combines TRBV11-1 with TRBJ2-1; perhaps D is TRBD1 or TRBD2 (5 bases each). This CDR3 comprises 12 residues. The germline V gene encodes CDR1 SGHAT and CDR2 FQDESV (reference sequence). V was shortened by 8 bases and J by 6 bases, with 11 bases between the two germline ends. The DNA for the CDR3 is TGTGCCAGCGGGGGACCCAGCAATGAGCAGTTCTTC. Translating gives CASGGPSNEQFF. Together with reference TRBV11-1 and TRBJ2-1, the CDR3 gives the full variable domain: EAEVAQSPRYKITEKSQAVAFWCDPISGHATLYWYRQILGQGPELLVQFQDESVVDDSQLPKDRFSAERLKGVDSTLKIQPAELGDSAMYLCASGGPSNEQFFGPGTRLTVL.

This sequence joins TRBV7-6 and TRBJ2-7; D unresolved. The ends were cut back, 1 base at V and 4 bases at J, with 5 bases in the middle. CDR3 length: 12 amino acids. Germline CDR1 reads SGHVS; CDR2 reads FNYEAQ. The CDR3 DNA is TGTGCCAGCAGCTTAGATGCGTACGAGCAGTACTTC. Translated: CASSLDAYEQYF.

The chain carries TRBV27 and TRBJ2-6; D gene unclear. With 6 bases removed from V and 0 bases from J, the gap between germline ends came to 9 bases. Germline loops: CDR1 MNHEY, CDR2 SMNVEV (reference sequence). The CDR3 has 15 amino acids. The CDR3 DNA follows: TGTGCCAGCAGACCTGGAATCTCTGGGGCCAACGTCCTGACTTTC. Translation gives CASRPGISGANVLTF.

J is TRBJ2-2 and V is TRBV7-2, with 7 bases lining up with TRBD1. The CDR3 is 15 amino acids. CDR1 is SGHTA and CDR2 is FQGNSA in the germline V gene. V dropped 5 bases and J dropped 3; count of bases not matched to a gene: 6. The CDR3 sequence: CASSALGTDTGELFF. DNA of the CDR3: TGTGCCAGCAGCGCCCTTGGGACAGACACCGGGGAGCTGTTTTTT.

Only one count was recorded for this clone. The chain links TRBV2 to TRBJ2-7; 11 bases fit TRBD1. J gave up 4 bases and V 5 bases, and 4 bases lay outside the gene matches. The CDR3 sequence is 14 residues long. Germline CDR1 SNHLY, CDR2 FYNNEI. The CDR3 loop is CASSYGQGAYEQYF. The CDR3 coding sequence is TGTGCCAGCAGTTACGGACAGGGGGCGTACGAGCAGTACTTC.

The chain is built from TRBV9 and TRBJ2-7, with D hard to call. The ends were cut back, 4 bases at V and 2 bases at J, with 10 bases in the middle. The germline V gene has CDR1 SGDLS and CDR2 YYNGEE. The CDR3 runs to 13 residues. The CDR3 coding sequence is TGTGCCAGCAGCCTATCTCCCACCTACGAGCAGTACTTC. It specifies CASSLSPTYEQYF.

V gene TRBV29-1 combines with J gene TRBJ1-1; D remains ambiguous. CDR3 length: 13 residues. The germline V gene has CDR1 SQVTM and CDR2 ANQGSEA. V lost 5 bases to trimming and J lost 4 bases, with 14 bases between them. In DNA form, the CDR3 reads TGCAGCGTTCTGAGCGTGGGGATCACTGAAGCTTTCTTT. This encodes CSVLSVGITEAFF.

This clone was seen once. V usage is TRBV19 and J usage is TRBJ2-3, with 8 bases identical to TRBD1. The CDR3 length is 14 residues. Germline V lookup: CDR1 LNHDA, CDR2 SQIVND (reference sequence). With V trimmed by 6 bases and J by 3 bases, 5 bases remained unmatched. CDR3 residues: CASSGQGRTDTQYF. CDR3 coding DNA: TGTGCCAGTAGCGGACAGGGTAGGACAGATACGCAGTATTTT.

The CDR3 loop is CAGDRGDQPQHF. Here the CDR3 DNA reads TGTGCCGGAGACAGGGGGGATCAGCCCCAGCATTTT. The rearrangement joins TRBV19 to TRBJ1-5; 9 bases agree with TRBD1. Germline V gene lookup returns CDR1 LNHDA and CDR2 SQIVND (reference sequence). The V and J ends lost 11 bases and 5 bases, in that order; junction bases with no gene match: 4. The CDR3 totals 12 residues.

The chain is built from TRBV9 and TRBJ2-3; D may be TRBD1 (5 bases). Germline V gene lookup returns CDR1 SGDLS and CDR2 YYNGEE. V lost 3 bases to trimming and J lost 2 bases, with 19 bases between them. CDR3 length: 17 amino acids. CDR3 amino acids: CASSAARDQPFTDTQYF. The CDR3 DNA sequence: TGTGCCAGCAGCGCAGCCAGGGATCAACCATTCACAGATACGCAGTATTTT.

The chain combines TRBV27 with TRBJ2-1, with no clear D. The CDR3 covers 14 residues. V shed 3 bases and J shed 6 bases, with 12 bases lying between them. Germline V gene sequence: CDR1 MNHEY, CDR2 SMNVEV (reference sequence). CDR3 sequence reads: CASSLSRYTNEQFF. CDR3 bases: TGTGCCAGCAGTTTGTCCCGCTATACCAATGAGCAGTTCTTC.

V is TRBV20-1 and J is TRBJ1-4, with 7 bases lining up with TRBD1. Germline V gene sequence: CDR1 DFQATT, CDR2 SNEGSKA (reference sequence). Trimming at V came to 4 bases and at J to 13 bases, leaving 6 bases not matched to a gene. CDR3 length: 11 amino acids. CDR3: CSATITGVLFF. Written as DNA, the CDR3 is TGCAGTGCTACCATAACAGGGGTACTGTTTTTT.

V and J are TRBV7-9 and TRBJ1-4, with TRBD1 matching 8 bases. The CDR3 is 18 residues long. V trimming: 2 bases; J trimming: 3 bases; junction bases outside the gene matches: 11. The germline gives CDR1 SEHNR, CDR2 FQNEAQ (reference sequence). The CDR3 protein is CASSLIIAGGSSNEKLFF. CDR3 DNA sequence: TGTGCCAGCAGCTTAATTATCGCAGGGGGCTCTTCTAATGAAAAACTGTTTTTT.

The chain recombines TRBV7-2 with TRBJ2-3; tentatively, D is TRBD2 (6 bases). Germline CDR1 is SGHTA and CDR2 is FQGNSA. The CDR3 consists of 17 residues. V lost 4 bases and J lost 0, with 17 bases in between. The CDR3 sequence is CASSYDEGLTSTDTQYF. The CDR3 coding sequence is TGTGCCAGCAGCTACGACGAGGGACTTACTAGCACAGATACGCAGTATTTT.

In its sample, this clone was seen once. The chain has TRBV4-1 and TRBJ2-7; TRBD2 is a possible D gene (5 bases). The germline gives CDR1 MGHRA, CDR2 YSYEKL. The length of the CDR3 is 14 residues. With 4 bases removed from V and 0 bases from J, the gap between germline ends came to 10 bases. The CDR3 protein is CASSRSGDSYEQYF. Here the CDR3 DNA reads TGCGCCAGCAGCCGATCCGGGGACTCCTACGAGCAGTACTTC.

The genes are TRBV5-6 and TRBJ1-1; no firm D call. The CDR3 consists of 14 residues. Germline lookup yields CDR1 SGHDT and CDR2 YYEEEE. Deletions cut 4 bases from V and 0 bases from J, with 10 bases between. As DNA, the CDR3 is TGTGCCAGCAGCCCCCTAGCGGTGAACACTGAAGCTTTCTTT. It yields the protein CASSPLAVNTEAFF.

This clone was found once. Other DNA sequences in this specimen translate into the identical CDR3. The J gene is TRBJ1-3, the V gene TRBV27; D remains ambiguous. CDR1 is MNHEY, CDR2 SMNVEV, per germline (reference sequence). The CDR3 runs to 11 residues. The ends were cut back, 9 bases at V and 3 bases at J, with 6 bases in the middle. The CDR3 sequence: CASSSGNTIYF. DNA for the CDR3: TGTGCCAGTAGCAGTGGAAACACCATATATTTT.

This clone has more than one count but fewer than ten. The CDR3 DNA is TGTGCCAGCAGCTTGGGTAGTGGCCCGTATCGCTCCTACGAGCAGTACTTC. Residues: CASSLGSGPYRSYEQYF. This chain joins TRBV5-6 and TRBJ2-7; D remains unclear. CDR3 length equals 17 residues. Germline-derived CDR1 and CDR2 are SGHDT and YYEEEE. Trimming removed 0 bases at V and 0 bases at J, with 16 bases between.

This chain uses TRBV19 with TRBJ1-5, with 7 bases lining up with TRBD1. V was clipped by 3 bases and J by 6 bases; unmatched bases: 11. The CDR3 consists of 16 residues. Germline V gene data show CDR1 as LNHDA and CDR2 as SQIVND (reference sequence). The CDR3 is CASSIHLEGAGQPQHF. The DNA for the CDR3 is TGTGCCAGTAGTATTCATTTAGAGGGGGCAGGTCAGCCCCAGCATTTT.